This T cell receptor (beta chain) was observed in a study of neoadjuvant anti-PD-1 for oral cavity cancer. Overall study: Patients without progression got a fourth dose around day 43.

The method was immunoSEQ multiplex PCR; TCRdb's version includes in-frame clones alone and lacks a portion of them. The repertoire consists of some 14,000 clones, with just over 65% occurring once and the leading ten covering around 2%. CDR1 and CDR2 from the germline V gene are SNHLY and FYNNEI. V lost 11 bases to trimming and J lost 2 bases, with 16 bases between them. There are 13 residues in the CDR3. The receptor comes from a person between 40 and 85 years old with oral cavity squamous cell carcinoma. The chain has TRBV2 and TRBJ2-7; tentatively, D is TRBD2 (6 bases). Specimen: PBMCs, collected before nivolumab (anti-PD-1) treatment. The CDR3 DNA reads as TGTGCCGGCCGTCGTACGGGAGCCTACGAGCAGTACTTC. Its translation: CAGRRTGAYEQYF.